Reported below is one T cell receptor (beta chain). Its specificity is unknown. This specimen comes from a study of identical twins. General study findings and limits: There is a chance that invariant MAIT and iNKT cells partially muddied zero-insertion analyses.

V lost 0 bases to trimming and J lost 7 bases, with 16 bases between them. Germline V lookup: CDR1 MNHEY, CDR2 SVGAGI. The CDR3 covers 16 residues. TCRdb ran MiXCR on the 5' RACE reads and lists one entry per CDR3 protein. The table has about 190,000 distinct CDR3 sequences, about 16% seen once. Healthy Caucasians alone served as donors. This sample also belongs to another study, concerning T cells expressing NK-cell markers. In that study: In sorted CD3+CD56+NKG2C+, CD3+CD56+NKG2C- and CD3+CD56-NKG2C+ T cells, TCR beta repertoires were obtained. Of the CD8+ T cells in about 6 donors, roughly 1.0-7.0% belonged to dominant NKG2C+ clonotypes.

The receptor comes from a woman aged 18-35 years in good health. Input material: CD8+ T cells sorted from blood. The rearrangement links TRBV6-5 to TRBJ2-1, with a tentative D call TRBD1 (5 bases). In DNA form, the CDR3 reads TGTGCCAGCAGTTACTCGGCAGGGTTACCCCCAAATGAGCAGTTCTTC. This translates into CASSYSAGLPPNEQFF.